This TCR beta chain was retrieved from a study of Graves' ophthalmopathy and Graves' hyperthyroidism. RNA served as the template for amplifying TCR beta CDR3 regions. HTBI primers were used in a first-round RT-PCR, which preceded a second-round multiplex PCR. A single record per CDR3 protein comes from TCRdb applying MiXCR to the multiplex PCR reads. The data contain over 650,000 distinct CDR3 sequences, about 38% of them singletons. On this clonotype: A much more abundant neighbour one base away suggests this may be a read error.

Looked up from germline, CDR1 is SSHAT and CDR2 is FNYEAQ (reference sequence). Germline trimming cut 3 bases from V and 8 bases from J; bases unmatched to any gene: 8. The CDR3 spans 14 residues. The sequencing sample was made of peripheral blood. This clonotype was obtained from an adult man with Graves' ophthalmopathy. V gene TRBV7-7 combines with J gene TRBJ1-2; 8 bases line up with TRBD1. The CDR3 reads CASSFATGDGGYTF. CDR3 DNA sequence: TGTGCCAGCAGCTTTGCGACAGGGGATGGCGGCTACACCTTC.